This T cell receptor (beta chain) was found in a study of cytomegalovirus exposure and HLA in healthy donors. General observations from the study: The study found most TCR sequences rare, yet found some public TCRs in many donors. The tendency of first-cohort TCR clusters to co-occur in the 90 to 150 validation repertoires was the finding of a later analysis. A classifier reportedly called cytomegalovirus status with high sensitivity and specificity.

TCRdb keeps only in-frame clones here, not all; method: immunoSEQ multiplex PCR. The table shows approximately 140,000 clones, with approximately 87% occurring only once. The CDR3 contains 14 residues. Looked up from germline, CDR1 is KGHSH and CDR2 is LQKENI. After removal of 3 bases from V and 3 bases from J, the junction contained 3 bases not matched to a gene. A word on this clone: Antigen specificity is unknown.

The rearrangement uses TRBV18 and TRBJ2-3, with TRBD1 identical over 7 bases. The source of this sequence is a man in his late teens or twenties in good health and CMV-seronegative. Sample: PBMCs. The CDR3 here is CASSPGTATDTQYF. The CDR3, as DNA: TGTGCCAGCTCACCTGGGACAGCGACAGATACGCAGTATTTT.